This TCR beta chain was profiled in a study of OX40 agonist ivuxolimab in advanced cancers. Study information: Earlier treatment with anti-PD-1, anti-PD-L1 or anti-CTLA-4 was permitted, and around 36% had received some. The study's findings and limits: Clonal expansion from baseline to week 6 occurred in both CD4+ and CD8+ T cells.

TCRdb's table, derived via immunoSEQ multiplex PCR, lists solely in-frame clones and lacks some. Here the sample spans tens of thousands of clones, about 82% being singletons. To note about this clone: Its antigen is still unknown.

Germline loops: CDR1 SGHDT, CDR2 YYEEEE. The V end was cut by 4 bases, the J end by 0 bases, with 20 bases between. CDR3 length equals 17 residues. The origin of this receptor is an adult with an advanced solid tumor such as melanoma, head and neck, liver or kidney cancer. The specimen was CD4+ or CD8+ T cells sorted from blood, collected in a trial of the OX40 agonist ivuxolimab. The chain is built from TRBV5-6 and TRBJ2-7; tentatively, D is TRBD1 or TRBD2 (5 bases each). The CDR3 sequence: CASSDRKLGRSSYEQYF. The CDR3 DNA is TGTGCCAGCAGCGATAGAAAATTGGGACGGAGCTCCTACGAGCAGTACTTC.